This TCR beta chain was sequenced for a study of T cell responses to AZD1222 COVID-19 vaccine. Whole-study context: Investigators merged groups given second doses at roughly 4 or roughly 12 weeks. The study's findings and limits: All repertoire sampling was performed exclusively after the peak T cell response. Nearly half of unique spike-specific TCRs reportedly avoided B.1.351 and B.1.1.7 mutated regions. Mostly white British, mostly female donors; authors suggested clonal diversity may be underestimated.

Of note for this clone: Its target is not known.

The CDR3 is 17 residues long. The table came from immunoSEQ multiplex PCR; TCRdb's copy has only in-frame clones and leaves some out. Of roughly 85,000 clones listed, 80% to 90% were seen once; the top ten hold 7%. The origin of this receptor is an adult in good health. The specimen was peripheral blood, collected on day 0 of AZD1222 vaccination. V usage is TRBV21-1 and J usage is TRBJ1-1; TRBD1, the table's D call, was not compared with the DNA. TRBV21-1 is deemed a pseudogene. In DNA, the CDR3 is TGTGCCAGCAGCAAGCTCCTAAGGACAGGGAGGAACACTGAAGCTTTCTTT. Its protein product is CASSKLLRTGRNTEAFF.